The entry below describes one T cell receptor (beta chain). The data derive from a study of blood T cell repertoires in COVID-19. Study as a whole: In each case, the material was cDNA or gDNA derived from T cells, B-cell-depleted T cells, or PBMCs.

Produced via immunoSEQ multiplex PCR; TCRdb's table is partial and in-frame only. This repertoire shows around 250,000 clones, around nine tenths found once; its top ten account for roughly 10%. Germline V gene sequence: CDR1 SGHRS, CDR2 YFSETQ. The CDR3 length is 13 residues. V dropped 0 bases and J dropped 5 bases, with 9 bases sitting between them. The chain recombines TRBV5-1 with TRBJ2-7; TRBD2 might be the D (6 bases). Sequenced material: peripheral blood. The receptor was derived from a woman between 70 and 85 years old with COVID-19, enrolled during active disease. Here the CDR3 reads CASSLVAGNEQYF. The CDR3 coding sequence is TGCGCCAGCAGCTTGGTGGCGGGAAACGAGCAGTACTTC.